Sequencing of this TCR beta chain was carried out in a study of blood T cells in healthy people across ages. The authors ran a second PCR of 7 to 11 cycles using a sample-barcoded 5' primer and a J-beta primer mix. TCRdb redid the calling of the 5' RACE reads with MiXCR, one entry per CDR3 protein. The sample lists roughly 720,000 distinct CDR3 sequences; about 53% were seen once. The CDR3 runs 15 residues. In germline, CDR1 is SEHNR, CDR2 FQNEAQ (reference sequence). This sequence joins TRBV7-9 and TRBJ2-5; perhaps D is TRBD1 or TRBD2 (5 bases each). The J call may be in error: the DNA end matches TRBJ2-7 better. The sample consisted of blood. The TCR was taken from an older man in good health. The CDR3 DNA sequence: TGTGCCAGCAGCGATAACGGGGCTACCGGGTACGAGCAGTACTTC. Protein sequence: CASSDNGATGYEQYF.